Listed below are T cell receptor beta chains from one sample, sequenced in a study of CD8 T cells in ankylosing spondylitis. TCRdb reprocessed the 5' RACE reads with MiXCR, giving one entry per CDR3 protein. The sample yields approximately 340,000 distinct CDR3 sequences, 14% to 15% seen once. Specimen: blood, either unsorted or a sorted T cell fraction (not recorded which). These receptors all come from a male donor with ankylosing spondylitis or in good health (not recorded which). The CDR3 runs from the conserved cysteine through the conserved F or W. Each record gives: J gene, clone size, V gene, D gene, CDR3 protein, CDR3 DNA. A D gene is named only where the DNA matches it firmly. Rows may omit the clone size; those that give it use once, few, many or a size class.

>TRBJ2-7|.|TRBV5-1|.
CASSWGTAGQQYF
TGCGCCAGCAGCTGGGGCACCGCTGGGCAGCAGTACTTC
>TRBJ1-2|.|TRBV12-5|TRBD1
CASGFWGPGQGATNYGYTF
TGTGCTAGTGGTTTCTGGGGCCCCGGGCAGGGGGCGACGAACTATGGCTACACCTTC
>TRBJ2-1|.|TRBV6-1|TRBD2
CASSTAPGLSNEQFF
TGTGCCAGCAGTACCGCCCCGGGACTATCTAATGAGCAGTTCTTC
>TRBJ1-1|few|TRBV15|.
CATSRDPGKNTEAFF
TGTGCCACCAGCAGAGATCCAGGGAAGAACACTGAAGCTTTCTTT
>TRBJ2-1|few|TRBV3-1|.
CASSQAGQNEQFF
TGTGCCAGCAGCCAAGCCGGGCAAAATGAGCAGTTCTTC
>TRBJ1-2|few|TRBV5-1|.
CASSLEWGRSYGYTF
TGCGCCAGCAGCTTGGAATGGGGCCGTAGCTATGGCTACACCTTC
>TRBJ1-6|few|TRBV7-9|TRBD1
CASRQGNYNSPLHF
TGTGCCAGCAGACAGGGGAACTATAATTCACCCCTCCACTTT
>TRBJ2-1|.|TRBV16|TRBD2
CASSPSGRAGEQFF
TGTGCCAGCAGCCCTAGCGGGAGGGCCGGAGAGCAGTTCTTC
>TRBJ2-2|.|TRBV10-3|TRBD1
CASTQGANTGELFF
TGTGCCTCCACGCAGGGGGCGAACACCGGGGAGCTGTTTTTT
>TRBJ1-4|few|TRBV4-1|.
CASSRTGPKVEKLFF
TGCGCCAGCAGCCGGACCGGGCCTAAGGTCGAAAAACTGTTTTTT